This T cell receptor beta chain originates from a study of neoadjuvant nivolumab and ipilimumab in lung cancer. Profiling relied on immunoSEQ multiplex PCR, and the TCRdb table lists in-frame clones only, not all of them. The sample consists of 25,000 to 30,000 clones, 83% of them appearing once. A remark on this clone: Antigen: not known.

Overall study findings and caveats: Pathologic regression was not significantly tied to TCR clonality.

Germline trimming cut 5 bases from V and 2 bases from J; bases unmatched to any gene: 9. The V gene's germline CDR1 is SGHTA and CDR2 FQGNSA. This CDR3 contains 16 residues. The rearrangement links TRBV7-2 to TRBJ2-3, with 8 bases lining up with TRBD2. The TCR was taken from an adult with non-small cell lung cancer. This specimen consisted of tumor tissue, obtained after neoadjuvant nivolumab, alone or with ipilimumab, at or shortly before surgery. For the CDR3, the DNA is TGTGCCAGCAGCCCATGGGGCGGGGGGACCACAGATACGCAGTATTTT. It is translated as CASSPWGGGTTDTQYF.